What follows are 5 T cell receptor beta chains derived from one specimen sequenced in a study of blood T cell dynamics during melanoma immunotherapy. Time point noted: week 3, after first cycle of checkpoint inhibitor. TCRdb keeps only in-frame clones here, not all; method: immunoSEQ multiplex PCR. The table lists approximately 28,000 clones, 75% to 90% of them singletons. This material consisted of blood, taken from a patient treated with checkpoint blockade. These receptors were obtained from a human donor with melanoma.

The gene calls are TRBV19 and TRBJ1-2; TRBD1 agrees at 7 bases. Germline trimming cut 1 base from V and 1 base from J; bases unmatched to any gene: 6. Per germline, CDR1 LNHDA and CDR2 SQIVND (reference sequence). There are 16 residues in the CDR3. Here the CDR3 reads CASSIGGTALNYGYTF. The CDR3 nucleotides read TGTGCCAGTAGTATAGGTGGGACAGCTCTTAACTATGGCTACACCTTC. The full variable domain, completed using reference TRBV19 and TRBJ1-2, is DGGITQSPKYLFRKEGQNVTLSCEQNLNHDAMYWYRQDPGQGLRLIYYSQIVNDFQKGDIAEGYSVSREKKESFPLTVTSAQKNPTAFYLCASSIGGTALNYGYTFGSGTRLTVV.

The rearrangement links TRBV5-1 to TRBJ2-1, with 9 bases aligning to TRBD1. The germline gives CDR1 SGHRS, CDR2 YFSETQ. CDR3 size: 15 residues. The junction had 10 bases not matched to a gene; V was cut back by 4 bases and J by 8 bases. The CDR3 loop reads CASSINRGPGDEQFF. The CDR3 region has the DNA TGCGCCAGCAGCATCAACAGGGGGCCGGGGGATGAGCAGTTCTTC.

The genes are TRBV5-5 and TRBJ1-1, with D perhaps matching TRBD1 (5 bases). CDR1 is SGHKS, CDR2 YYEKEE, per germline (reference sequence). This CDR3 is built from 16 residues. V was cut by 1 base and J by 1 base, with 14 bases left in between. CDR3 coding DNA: TGTGCCAGCAGCTTGTTTGGGGCCGGGAGGAACACTGAAGCTTTCTTT. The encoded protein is CASSLFGAGRNTEAFF.

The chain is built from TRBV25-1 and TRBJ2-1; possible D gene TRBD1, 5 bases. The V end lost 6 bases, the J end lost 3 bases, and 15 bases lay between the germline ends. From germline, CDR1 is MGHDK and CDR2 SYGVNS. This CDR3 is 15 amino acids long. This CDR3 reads CASSPGQGGYNEQFF. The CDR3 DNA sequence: TGTGCCAGCAGCCCAGGGCAGGGTGGCTACAATGAGCAGTTCTTC.

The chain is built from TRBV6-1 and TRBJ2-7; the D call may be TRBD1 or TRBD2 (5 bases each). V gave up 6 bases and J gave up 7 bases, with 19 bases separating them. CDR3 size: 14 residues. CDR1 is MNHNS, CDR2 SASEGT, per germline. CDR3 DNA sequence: TGTGCCAGCAGGAGGGACCGGGTCCTTTGGGAGCAGTACTTC. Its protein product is CASRRDRVLWEQYF.